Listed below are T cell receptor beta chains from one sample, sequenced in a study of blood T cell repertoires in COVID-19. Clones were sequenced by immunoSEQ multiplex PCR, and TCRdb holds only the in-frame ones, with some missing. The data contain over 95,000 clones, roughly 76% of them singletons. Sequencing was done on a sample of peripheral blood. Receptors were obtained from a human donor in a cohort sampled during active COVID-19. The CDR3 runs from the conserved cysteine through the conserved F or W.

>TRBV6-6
CASSYGRLDQPQHF
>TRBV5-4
CASSQGQGGRFRGYTF
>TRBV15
CATSRDPRSYNEQFF
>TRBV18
CASSPGTGNTEAFF
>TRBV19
CASSLPGDLNEQFF
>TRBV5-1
CASSFVPGQGTDTQYF
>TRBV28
CASSFAQGTTNEKLFF
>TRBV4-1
CASSQDHRRTGFRSDTQYF
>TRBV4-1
CASSLGVRAKNIQYF
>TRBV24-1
CATSDSIYNEQFF
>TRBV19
CASSIDGAGISGANVLTF
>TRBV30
CAWSGSLSSRGGYTF
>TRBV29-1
CSVEERRNRDPYEQYF
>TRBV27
CASSFFRGAAYEQYF
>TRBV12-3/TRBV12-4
CASTAGGPLHF
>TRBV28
CASRNSGEIYNEQFF
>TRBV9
CASSTYNSPLHF
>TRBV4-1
CASSQGRAGGNTGELFF
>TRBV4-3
CASSQTGASFSNRLAFF
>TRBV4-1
CASSHGTSGTYEQYF
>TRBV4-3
CASSQDPSGATHNEQFF
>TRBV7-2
CASSPSWAEDIQYF
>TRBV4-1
CASSQEDRGSYEQYF
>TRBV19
CASSLLLGEASYEQYF
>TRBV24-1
CATSDFIGQGPGYTF
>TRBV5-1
CASSLALTGLETQYF
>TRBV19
CASSIGQGHGYTF
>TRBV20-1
CSASYRGRETQYF
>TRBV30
CAWRERTVEAFF
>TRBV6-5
CASSRAGKGYTF
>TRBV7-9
CASRPTGTNTEAFF
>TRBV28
CATILRDRSSYEQYF
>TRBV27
CASSHPGAYEQYF
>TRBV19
CASSLGQGLNQPQHF
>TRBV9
CASSPRGTSGTLTSYNEQFF
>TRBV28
CASSLEQPYNEQFF
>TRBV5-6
CASSFRDYGTGELFF
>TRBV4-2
CASSHLGRGSYEQYF
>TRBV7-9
CASGSGQGRYTGELFF
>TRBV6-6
CASSPGQGSHEQYF
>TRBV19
CASSIIETGFNGYTF